This T cell receptor beta chain was found in a study of post-analysis software for immune sequencing data. Study overall: The study covered relapsing-remitting, secondary progressive and progressive-relapsing courses of multiple sclerosis. Study results and limitations: With F measure, samples from one preparation batch clustered together strongly. About five TRBV segments were more frequent in patients than controls; TRBV5-6, TRBV5-1 and TRBV20-1 belonged to this group. Compared against controls, patients with multiple sclerosis displayed significantly lower normalized Chao1 diversity.

With regard to this clonotype: Its antigen is still unknown.

cDNA libraries for TCR beta contained unique molecular identifiers. Around 500,000 cDNA molecules came from around 1 to 9.1 million T cells. Using its own MiXCR run on the PCR reads, TCRdb lists one record per CDR3 protein. The data hold around 700,000 distinct CDR3 sequences, with approximately 59% observed a single time. Trimming took off 2 bases at V and 6 bases at J, with 11 bases between the two ends. This CDR3 region has 14 residues. Germline assignment: CDR1 MNHEY and CDR2 SVGAGI. The chain combines TRBV6-5 with TRBJ2-1; D is possibly TRBD2 (6 bases). The sample was blood. The receptor was isolated from a girl aged 2 to 10 with multiple sclerosis. The CDR3 here is CASSYVAGSNEQFF. For the CDR3, the DNA is TGTGCCAGCAGTTACGTGGCGGGAAGCAATGAGCAGTTCTTC.